The 6 T cell receptor beta chains below come from one sample, sequenced in a study of neoadjuvant anti-PD-1 for oral cavity cancer (dated by TCRdb to about 2021). The label giving this sample's time point can be read as: before neoadjuvant nivolumab. The library was prepared using the immunoSEQ multiplex PCR assay. The immuneACCESS repertoire file appears here via TCRdb, limited to in-frame rearrangements. These files lack a portion of the clones; in checked studies, under half of the deficit traces to unresolved V genes, and the cause of the others is not known. In this sample the table shows tens of thousands of clones, approximately 79% of which occur a single time. 2.5% to 3% of the sample rests with the top ten. The sequencing here drew on PBMCs, taken before nivolumab (anti-PD-1) treatment. These receptors originate from a person aged 35-79 years with oral cavity squamous cell carcinoma.

V usage is TRBV4-1 and J usage is TRBJ2-4; no clear D. This CDR3 is 13 amino acids long. The germline V and J ends were trimmed by 0 bases and 5 bases, with 5 bases remaining between them. Looked up from germline, CDR1 is MGHRA and CDR2 is YSYEKL. CDR3 DNA: TGCGCCAGCAGCCAAGACTGGGAAAACATTCAGTACTTC. Residues: CASSQDWENIQYF.

The V and J genes are TRBV5-4 and TRBJ2-3; D is ambiguous. CDR1 is SGHNT and CDR2 is YYREEE in the germline V gene (reference sequence). CDR3 size: 14 residues. Trimming removed 5 bases at V and 0 bases at J, with 10 bases between. This CDR3 reads CASSYPHSTDTQYF. The CDR3, as DNA: TGTGCCAGCAGTTACCCCCATAGCACAGATACGCAGTATTTT.

This rearrangement joins TRBV10-1 to TRBJ1-1; D unresolved. V was pared by 3 bases and J by 1 base, with 12 bases between. Germline CDR1 and CDR2: WNHNN and SYGVQD (reference sequence). The CDR3 spans 15 residues. The CDR3 reads CASSDSGRRNTEAFF. CDR3 bases: TGCGCCAGCAGTGACAGTGGACGGCGGAACACTGAAGCTTTCTTT.

The DNA of the CDR3 is TGTGCCAGCAGCTTAACTGGGGCCACTGAAGCTTTCTTT. Encoded protein: CASSLTGATEAFF. This chain connects TRBV7-2 to TRBJ1-1, with D possibly being TRBD1 (5 bases). The CDR3 length is 13 residues. The V gene's germline CDR1 is SGHTA and CDR2 FQGNSA. V was pared by 2 bases and J by 4 bases, with 8 bases between.

This clone was observed a handful of times. This chain uses TRBV11-1 with TRBJ1-1; no clear D gene. The CDR3 has 13 residues. CDR1 is SGHAT, CDR2 FQDESV, per germline (reference sequence). Trimming left V 5 bases short and J 10 bases short, with 17 bases between. The DNA for the CDR3 is TGTGCCAGCAGCCCTCAACGGGGTATCGGAGCTTTCTTT. It is translated as CASSPQRGIGAFF.

The chain links TRBV14 to TRBJ1-1, with 10 bases fitting TRBD1. The CDR3 loop spans 15 amino acids. CDR1 and CDR2 from the germline V gene are SGHDN and FVKESK. V lost 5 bases and J lost 5; bases outside the gene matches: 8. The CDR3 nucleotides read TGTGCCAGCAGCATTCCGACAGGGGGCCGGACTGAAGCTTTCTTT. Translated, it gives CASSIPTGGRTEAFF.